The clone carrying this TCR beta chain was picked up a small number of times. Antigen unknown. Only in-frame clones appear in the TCRdb table, and some are missing; sequencing was by immunoSEQ multiplex PCR. The table has about 130,000 clones, around nine tenths seen once. The entry originates in a study of T cell responses to AZD1222 COVID-19 vaccine. Study as a whole: Second-dose recipients at about 4 or about 12 weeks were treated as one pooled group. Overall study results and limits: White British ancestry dominated among donors, who included more females, and clonal diversity was possibly underestimated. It was only after the peak T cell response that any repertoires were sampled. Rises in breadth and depth of Spike-specific TCRs came after two AZD1222 doses.

The CDR3 has 11 residues. The V and J ends lost 3 bases and 5 bases respectively, with 6 bases between them. Germline-derived CDR1 and CDR2 are SGDLS and YYNGEE. The TCR comes from an adult in good health. The sequencing here drew on peripheral blood, taken on day 0 of AZD1222 vaccination. V usage is TRBV9 and J usage is TRBJ2-7; D is uncertain. CDR3 sequence: CASSDSHEQYF. DNA of the CDR3: TGTGCCAGCAGCGATAGTCACGAGCAGTACTTC.